This is a list of T cell receptor beta chains from one sample in a study of beta chain features in type 1 diabetes. This table comes from immunoSEQ multiplex PCR, and its TCRdb copy is limited to in-frame clones, with some not included. The table records hundreds of thousands of clones, around 12% of them present only once. Sequences were obtained from naive CD4+ T cells from blood. All receptors derive from a woman aged 18-29 years with type 1 diabetes. Both conserved end residues are part of each CDR3. D genes are given only for firm matches. Rows may omit the clone size; those that give it use once, few, many or a size class.

v_gene,len,abundance,j_gene,d_gene,CDR3aa,CDR3nt
TRBV7-2,14,few,TRBJ2-5,NA,CASSSRSSRETQYF,TGTGCCAGCAGTTCACGGTCTTCGAGAGAGACCCAGTACTTC
TRBV9,15,few,TRBJ1-4,NA,CASSLLTGRDEKLFF,TGTGCCAGCAGCCTCCTCACAGGGAGGGATGAAAAACTGTTTTTT
TRBV28,13,few,TRBJ2-7,NA,CASRIGTSYEQYF,TGTGCCAGCAGAATCGGGACTTCCTACGAGCAGTACTTC
TRBV19,14,few,TRBJ2-7,TRBD2,CASSRLAGNYEQYF,TGTGCCAGTAGTAGGCTAGCGGGAAACTACGAGCAGTACTTC
TRBV28,15,NA,TRBJ2-7,TRBD1,CASSSPGTGEYEQYF,TGTGCCAGCAGTTCCCCCGGGACAGGGGAGTACGAGCAGTACTTC
TRBV5-5,14,NA,TRBJ1-5,NA,CASSFTDSNQPQHF,TGTGCCAGCAGCTTCACAGATAGCAATCAGCCCCAGCATTTT
TRBV14,15,NA,TRBJ1-4,NA,CASSAPEGVGEKLFF,TGTGCCAGCAGCGCCCCTGAAGGGGTCGGTGAAAAACTGTTTTTT
TRBV4-3,14,few,TRBJ1-2,NA,CASSQGLGRTGYTF,TGCGCCAGCAGCCAAGGTCTCGGGAGGACTGGCTACACCTTC
TRBV25-1,13,few,TRBJ2-5,NA,CASSVHSGETQYF,TGTGCCAGCAGTGTCCATAGCGGAGAGACCCAGTACTTC
TRBV7-2,18,few,TRBJ2-2,TRBD2,CASSLVGLAGTYGGELFF,TGTGCCAGCAGCTTAGTTGGACTAGCGGGGACCTATGGCGGGGAGCTGTTTTTT
TRBV7-2,13,NA,TRBJ1-2,NA,CASSLTTGRGYTF,TGTGCCAGCAGCTTAACAACAGGACGTGGCTACACCTTC
TRBV6-6,15,NA,TRBJ2-1,NA,CASSPRGTGPQEQFF,TGTGCCAGCAGCCCCCGCGGGACTGGACCTCAAGAGCAGTTCTTC
TRBV9,16,few,TRBJ2-1,NA,CASSGLRGAYYNEQFF,TGTGCCAGCAGCGGCCTCCGGGGGGCCTACTACAATGAGCAGTTCTTC
TRBV5-1,15,NA,TRBJ2-7,NA,CASSPPWGVGGEQYF,TGCGCCAGCAGCCCCCCGTGGGGAGTTGGTGGGGAGCAGTACTTC
TRBV6-6,14,NA,TRBJ2-1,NA,CATVPLSSYNEQFF,TGTGCCACCGTTCCCCTGAGCTCCTACAATGAGCAGTTCTTC
TRBV20-1,11,few,TRBJ2-1,NA,CSLKTYNEQFF,TGCAGTCTCAAAACATACAATGAGCAGTTCTTC
TRBV2,15,few,TRBJ1-6,NA,CASSPVYRESSPLHF,TGTGCCTCAAGTCCCGTATACAGGGAGTCCTCACCCCTCCACTTT
TRBV28,12,few,TRBJ2-1,NA,CASGQIYNEQFF,TGTGCCAGCGGACAGATCTACAATGAGCAGTTCTTC
TRBV4-3,12,NA,TRBJ2-7,TRBD1,CASSLDRGEQYF,TGCGCCAGCAGCCTTGACAGGGGTGAGCAGTACTTC
TRBV6-5,16,NA,TRBJ2-7,TRBD2,CASSWASGGHTYEQYF,TGTGCCAGCAGTTGGGCTAGCGGGGGGCACACCTACGAGCAGTACTTC
TRBV15,14,few,TRBJ2-7,NA,CATSRVESPYEQYF,TGTGCCACCAGCAGAGTAGAATCCCCCTACGAGCAGTACTTC
TRBV5-4,14,NA,TRBJ2-7,TRBD2,CASSLAGGTYEQYF,TGTGCCAGCAGCTTGGCCGGGGGGACGTACGAGCAGTACTTC
TRBV30,13,NA,TRBJ1-4,NA,CAWSLQEDEKLFF,TGTGCCTGGAGTCTACAGGAAGATGAAAAACTGTTTTTT
TRBV7-9,15,NA,TRBJ2-1,NA,CASSLTAGSYNEQFF,TGTGCCAGCAGCTTAACGGCGGGATCTTACAATGAGCAGTTCTTC
TRBV18,14,NA,TRBJ1-6,TRBD1,CASSKGQGNSPLHF,TGTGCCAGCTCAAAGGGACAGGGTAATTCACCCCTCCACTTT
TRBV9,19,NA,TRBJ2-1,TRBD2,CASSDLADSKGDSYNEQFF,TGTGCCAGCAGCGACCTAGCGGATTCCAAAGGGGACTCCTACAATGAGCAGTTCTTC
TRBV2,13,NA,TRBJ1-4,TRBD1,CASTGQGFGKLFF,TGTGCCAGCACCGGACAGGGGTTTGGAAAACTGTTTTTT
TRBV7-3,14,NA,TRBJ2-2,NA,CASSSPGGHGELFF,TGTGCCAGCAGCTCCCCCGGGGGGCACGGGGAGCTGTTTTTT
TRBV4-2,18,NA,TRBJ2-7,TRBD2,CASSQDLLAGDSSYEQYF,TGTGCCAGCAGCCAAGATTTACTAGCGGGGGATAGCTCCTACGAGCAGTACTTC
TRBV7-9,16,few,TRBJ2-7,TRBD2,CASSPGLAGFAYEQYF,TGTGCCAGCAGCCCTGGACTAGCGGGATTTGCCTACGAGCAGTACTTC
TRBV4-3,17,few,TRBJ2-3,NA,CASSQEHLRADTDTQYF,TGCGCCAGCAGCCAAGAACACCTCCGTGCGGACACAGATACGCAGTATTTT
TRBV7-9,15,few,TRBJ2-3,TRBD2,CASSQTSGATDTQYF,TGTGCCAGCAGCCAGACTAGCGGAGCCACAGATACGCAGTATTTT
TRBV7-9,15,few,TRBJ2-1,TRBD1,CASSLAMTGKNEQFF,TGTGCCAGCAGCTTAGCGATGACAGGGAAGAATGAGCAGTTCTTC
TRBV4-3,16,NA,TRBJ2-7,TRBD1,CASSQDRDRGIYEQYF,TGCGCCAGCAGCCAAGATCGGGACAGGGGAATCTACGAGCAGTACTTC
TRBV4-3,11,few,TRBJ2-7,NA,CASPRRGEQYF,TGCGCCAGCCCGAGACGGGGGGAGCAGTACTTC
TRBV4-1,16,few,TRBJ2-1,TRBD2,CASSQDTSGSLYEQFF,TGCGCCAGCAGCCAAGATACTAGCGGGAGTCTCTATGAGCAGTTCTTC
TRBV5-6,14,NA,TRBJ1-2,NA,CASSLDQGSYGYTF,TGTGCCAGCAGCTTGGATCAGGGGAGCTATGGCTACACCTTC
TRBV7-2,15,NA,TRBJ2-7,NA,CASSWGEGGVREQYF,TGTGCCAGCAGCTGGGGAGAAGGAGGAGTTCGGGAGCAGTACTTC
TRBV11-2,11,few,TRBJ1-2,TRBD1,CASSTRTGCTF,TGTGCCAGCAGCACCAGGACAGGGTGCACCTTC
TRBV11-2,17,NA,TRBJ2-7,TRBD2,CASSLFGASGGNYEQYF,TGTGCCAGCAGCTTATTTGGGGCTAGCGGGGGCAACTACGAGCAGTACTTC
TRBV19,17,few,TRBJ1-5,TRBD1,CASISTGDAVSNQPQHF,TGTGCCAGTATCTCGACAGGGGACGCCGTGAGCAATCAGCCCCAGCATTTT
TRBV7-9,15,NA,TRBJ2-3,TRBD2,CASSISGGASDTQYF,TGTGCCAGCAGCATTAGCGGGGGGGCATCGGATACGCAGTATTTT
TRBV4-1,22,NA,TRBJ2-3,TRBD2,CASSQDRGNRGGLAGFTDTQYF,TGCGCCAGCAGCCAAGATCGGGGGAACAGGGGGGGACTAGCGGGGTTCACAGATACGCAGTATTTT
TRBV11-2,15,few,TRBJ2-6,NA,CASSFHTAGANVLTF,TGTGCCAGCAGTTTTCACACAGCTGGGGCCAACGTCCTGACTTTC
TRBV2,16,NA,TRBJ1-5,NA,CASSVWVRESNQPQHF,TGTGCCAGCAGTGTCTGGGTGAGGGAAAGCAATCAGCCCCAGCATTTT
TRBV4-1,18,few,TRBJ2-6,NA,CASSPGPYEGSGANVLTF,TGCGCCAGCAGCCCCGGTCCCTATGAGGGCTCTGGGGCCAACGTCCTGACTTTC
TRBV29-1,12,few,TRBJ1-1,NA,CSVGTLNTEAFF,TGCAGCGTGGGGACATTGAACACTGAAGCTTTCTTT
TRBV28,18,few,TRBJ1-5,NA,CASSAPGGFPNGKQPQHF,TGTGCCAGCAGTGCTCCGGGGGGTTTTCCGAATGGCAAACAGCCCCAGCATTTT
TRBV5-1,16,NA,TRBJ1-1,NA,CASSSRVGQGYTEAFF,TGCGCCAGCAGCTCCCGGGTTGGGCAGGGATACACTGAAGCTTTCTTT
TRBV5-4,18,NA,TRBJ2-4,TRBD1,CASSLSPGQFLAKNIQYF,TGTGCCAGCAGCTTGTCTCCGGGACAGTTCCTAGCCAAAAACATTCAGTACTTC
TRBV10-3,13,few,TRBJ1-1,TRBD1,CAITGQQDTEAFF,TGTGCCATCACGGGACAGCAGGACACTGAAGCTTTCTTT
TRBV18,13,few,TRBJ1-2,TRBD1,CASASDRAYGYTF,TGTGCCAGCGCCTCTGACAGGGCCTATGGCTACACCTTC
TRBV30,14,NA,TRBJ2-3,TRBD2,CAWSLGGSGDTQYF,TGTGCCTGGAGTCTGGGGGGGAGCGGAGATACGCAGTATTTT
TRBV4-1,18,NA,TRBJ1-5,TRBD1,CASSQQLPGTGVNQPQHF,TGCGCCAGCAGCCAACAACTTCCCGGGACAGGGGTCAATCAGCCCCAGCATTTT
TRBV5-1,15,NA,TRBJ1-4,NA,CASSLGADPNEKLFF,TGCGCCAGCAGCTTGGGGGCAGATCCTAATGAAAAACTGTTTTTT